This T cell receptor (beta chain) was recovered during a study of identical twins. This CDR3 has 19 residues. Trimming took 2 bases from V and 1 from J; bases not matched to a gene: 6. The study's findings and limits: The models gave estimates that fell short of the out-of-frame TCR alpha sharing seen in monozygotic twins.

Unique molecular identifiers were in the cDNA, with template-switch universal primer binding. From the 5' RACE reads, TCRdb called clonotypes with MiXCR, one entry per CDR3 protein. The sample consists of fewer than 450,000 distinct CDR3 sequences, roughly 10% of them appearing once. Everyone who donated was a healthy Caucasian. A word on this clonotype: Its antigen is not known.

The material sequenced was naive T cells sorted from blood. The source is a woman aged 50 to 60 in good health. V gene TRBV12-3 or TRBV12-4 combines with J gene TRBJ2-1; 15 nucleotides align to TRBD2. The CDR3 reads CASSLTGGLAGGSYNEQFF. Here the CDR3 DNA reads TGTGCCAGCAGTTTAACCGGCGGACTAGCGGGAGGGTCCTACAATGAGCAGTTCTTC.